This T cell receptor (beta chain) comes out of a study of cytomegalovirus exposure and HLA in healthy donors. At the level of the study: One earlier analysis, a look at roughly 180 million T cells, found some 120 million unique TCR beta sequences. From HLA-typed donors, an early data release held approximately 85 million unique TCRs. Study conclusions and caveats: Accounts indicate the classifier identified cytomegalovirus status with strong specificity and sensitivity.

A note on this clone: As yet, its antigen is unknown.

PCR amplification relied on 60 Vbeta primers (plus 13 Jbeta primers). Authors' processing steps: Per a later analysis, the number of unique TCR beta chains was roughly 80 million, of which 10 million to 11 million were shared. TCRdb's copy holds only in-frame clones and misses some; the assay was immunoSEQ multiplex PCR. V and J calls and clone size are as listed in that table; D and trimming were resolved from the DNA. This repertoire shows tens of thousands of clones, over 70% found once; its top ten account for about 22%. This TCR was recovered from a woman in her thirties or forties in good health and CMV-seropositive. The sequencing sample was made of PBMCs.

CDR3 sequence (DNA): TGTGCCAGCTCACCTAGACAGGGGTCCAAAAACATTCAGTACTTC. Its translation: CASSPRQGSKNIQYF. This chain joins TRBV18 and TRBJ2-4; 8 bases are a match to TRBD1. V was pared by 3 bases and J by 2 bases, with 3 bases of the junction left unmatched. In germline, CDR1 is KGHSH, CDR2 LQKENI. CDR3 length equals 15 residues.